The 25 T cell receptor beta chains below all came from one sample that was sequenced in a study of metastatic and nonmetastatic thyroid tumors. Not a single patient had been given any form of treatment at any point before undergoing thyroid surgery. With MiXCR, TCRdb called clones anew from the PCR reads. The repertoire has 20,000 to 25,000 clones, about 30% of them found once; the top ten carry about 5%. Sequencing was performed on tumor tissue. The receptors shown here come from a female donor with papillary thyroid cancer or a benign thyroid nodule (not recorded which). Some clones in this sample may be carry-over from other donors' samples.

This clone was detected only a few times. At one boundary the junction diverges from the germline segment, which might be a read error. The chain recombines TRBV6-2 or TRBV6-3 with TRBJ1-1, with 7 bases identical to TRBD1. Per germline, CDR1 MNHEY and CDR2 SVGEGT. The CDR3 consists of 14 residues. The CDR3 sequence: CASSPTGGGTGAFF. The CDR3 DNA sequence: TGTGCCAGCAGTCCAACGGGAGGGGGCACTGGAGCTTTCTTT.

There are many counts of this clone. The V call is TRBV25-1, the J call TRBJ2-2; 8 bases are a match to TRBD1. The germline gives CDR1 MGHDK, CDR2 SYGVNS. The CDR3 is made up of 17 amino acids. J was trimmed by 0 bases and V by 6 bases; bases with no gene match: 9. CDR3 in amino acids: CASRGTGQFSNTGELFF. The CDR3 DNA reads TGTGCCAGCAGGGGGACAGGTCAATTTTCGAACACCGGGGAGCTGTTTTTT.

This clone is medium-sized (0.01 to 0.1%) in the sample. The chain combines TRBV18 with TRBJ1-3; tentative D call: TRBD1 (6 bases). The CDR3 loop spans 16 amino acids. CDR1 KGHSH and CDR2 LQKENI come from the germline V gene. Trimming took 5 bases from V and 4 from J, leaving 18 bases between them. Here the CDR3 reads CASSLQGVFTGNTIYF. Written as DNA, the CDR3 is TGTGCCAGCTCATTACAGGGCGTCTTCACCGGAAACACCATATATTTT.

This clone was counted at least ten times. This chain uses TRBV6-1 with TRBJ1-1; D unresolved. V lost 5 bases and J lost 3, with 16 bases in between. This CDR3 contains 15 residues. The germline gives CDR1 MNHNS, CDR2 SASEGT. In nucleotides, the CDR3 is TGTGCCAGCAGTCCCCGGAGGGCCTTGGACACTGAAGCTTTCTTT. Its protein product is CASSPRRALDTEAFF.

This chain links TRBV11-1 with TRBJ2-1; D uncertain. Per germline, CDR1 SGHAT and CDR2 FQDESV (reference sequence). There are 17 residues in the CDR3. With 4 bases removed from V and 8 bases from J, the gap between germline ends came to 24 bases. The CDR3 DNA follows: TGTGCCAGCAGCTCAACTCAAGACATAGGTGGCTGGGATGAGCAGTTCTTC. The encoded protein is CASSSTQDIGGWDEQFF.

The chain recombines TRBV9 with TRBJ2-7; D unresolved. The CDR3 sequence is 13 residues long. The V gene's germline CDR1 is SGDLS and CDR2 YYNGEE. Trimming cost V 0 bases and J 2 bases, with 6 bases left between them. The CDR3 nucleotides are TGTGCCAGCAGCGTAGAGTCGGCCTACGAGCAGTACTTC. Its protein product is CASSVESAYEQYF.

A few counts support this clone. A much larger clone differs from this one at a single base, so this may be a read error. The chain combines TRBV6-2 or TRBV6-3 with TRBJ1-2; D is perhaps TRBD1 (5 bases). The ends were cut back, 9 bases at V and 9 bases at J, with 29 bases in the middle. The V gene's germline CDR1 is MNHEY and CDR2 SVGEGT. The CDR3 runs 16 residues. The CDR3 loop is CASSLPPQGTGNSYTF. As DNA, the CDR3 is TGTGCCAGTAGCCTCCCCCCCCAGGGTACGGGTAATAGCTACACCTTC.

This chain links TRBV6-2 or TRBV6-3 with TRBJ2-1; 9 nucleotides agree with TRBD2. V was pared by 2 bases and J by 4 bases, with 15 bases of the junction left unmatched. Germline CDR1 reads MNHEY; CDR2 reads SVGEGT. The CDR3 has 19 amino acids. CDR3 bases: TGTGCCAGCAGTTACGTCTTTTTGGTTAGCGGGGGTTCTTACAATGAGCAGTTCTTC. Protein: CASSYVFLVSGGSYNEQFF.

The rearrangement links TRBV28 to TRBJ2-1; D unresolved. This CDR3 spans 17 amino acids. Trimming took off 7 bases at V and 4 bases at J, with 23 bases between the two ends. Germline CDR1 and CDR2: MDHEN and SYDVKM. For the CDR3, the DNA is TGTGCCAGCATCTCTAATACGTGGGGTCACTCATACAATGAGCAGTTCTTC. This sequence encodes CASISNTWGHSYNEQFF.

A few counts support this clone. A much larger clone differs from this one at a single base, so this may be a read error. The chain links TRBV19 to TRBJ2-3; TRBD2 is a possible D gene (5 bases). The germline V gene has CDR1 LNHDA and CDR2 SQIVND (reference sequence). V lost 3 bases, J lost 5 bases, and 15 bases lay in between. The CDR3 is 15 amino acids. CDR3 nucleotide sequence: TGTGCCAGTAGTATGTCGGACTGTAGAGTAGATACGCAGTATTTT. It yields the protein CASSMSDCRVDTQYF.

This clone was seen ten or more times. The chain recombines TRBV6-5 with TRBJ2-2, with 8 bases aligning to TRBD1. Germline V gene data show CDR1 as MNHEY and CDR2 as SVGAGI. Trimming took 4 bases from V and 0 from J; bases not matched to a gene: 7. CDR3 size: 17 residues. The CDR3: CASSSGQVLSNTGELFF. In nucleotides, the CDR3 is TGTGCCAGCAGTTCGGGACAGGTCCTTTCGAACACCGGGGAGCTGTTTTTT.

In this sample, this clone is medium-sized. Here the CDR3 reads CSAGVTYGYTF. The CDR3 DNA sequence: TGCAGCGCCGGGGTAACCTATGGCTACACCTTC. The V call is TRBV29-1, the J call TRBJ1-2; D is unresolved. The CDR3 length is 11 residues. Germline V CDR1 and CDR2: SQVTM, ANQGSEA. With 7 bases removed from V and 4 bases from J, the gap between germline ends came to 10 bases. The variable domain in full, completed from reference TRBV29-1 and TRBJ1-2, reads SAVISQKPSRDICQRGTSLTIQCQVDSQVTMMFWYRQQPGQSLTLIATANQGSEATYESGFVIDKFPISRPNLTFSTLTVSNMSPEDSSIYLCSAGVTYGYTFGSGTRLTVV.

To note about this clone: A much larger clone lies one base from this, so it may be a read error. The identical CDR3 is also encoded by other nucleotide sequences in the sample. CDR3 DNA: TGTGCTAGCAGCGACGGACTAGCGTGGGAGACACAGTACTTC. Encoded protein: CASSDGLAWETQYF. V and J are TRBV7-7 and TRBJ2-5, with 9 nucleotides matching TRBD2. The CDR3 is 14 amino acids. The V gene's germline CDR1 is SSHAT and CDR2 FNYEAQ (reference sequence). Full variable domain (rest looked up from reference TRBV7-7 and TRBJ2-5): GAGVSQSPRYKVTKRGQDVTLRCDPISSHATLYWYQQALGQGPEFLTYFNYEAQPDKSGLPSDRFSAERPEGSISTLTIQRTEQRDSAMYRCASSDGLAWETQYFGPGTRLLVL.

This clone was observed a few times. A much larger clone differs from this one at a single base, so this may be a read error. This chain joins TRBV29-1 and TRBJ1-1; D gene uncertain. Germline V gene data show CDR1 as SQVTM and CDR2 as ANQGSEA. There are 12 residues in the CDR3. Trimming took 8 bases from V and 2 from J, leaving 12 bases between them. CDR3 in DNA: TGCAGCTCTTGGACGGTAAACACTGAAGCTTTCTTT. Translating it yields CSSWTVNTEAFF.

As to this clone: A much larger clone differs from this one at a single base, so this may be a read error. CDR3 in DNA: TGTGCCAGCAGTGTCTATTTGGGGGATCATAGCAATCAGCCCCAGCATTTT. Protein: CASSVYLGDHSNQPQHF. The V and J genes are TRBV6-1 and TRBJ1-5; weak D call: TRBD1 (5 bases). The V end was cut by 4 bases, the J end by 0 bases, with 16 bases between. Germline CDR1 and CDR2: MNHNS and SASEGT. The CDR3 has 17 residues.

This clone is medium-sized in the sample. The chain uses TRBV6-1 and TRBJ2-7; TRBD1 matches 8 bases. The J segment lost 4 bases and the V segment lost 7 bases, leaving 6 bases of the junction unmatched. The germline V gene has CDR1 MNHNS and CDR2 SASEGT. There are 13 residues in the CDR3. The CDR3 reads CASNGQGYYEQYF. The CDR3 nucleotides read TGTGCCAGCAATGGACAGGGATATTACGAGCAGTACTTC.

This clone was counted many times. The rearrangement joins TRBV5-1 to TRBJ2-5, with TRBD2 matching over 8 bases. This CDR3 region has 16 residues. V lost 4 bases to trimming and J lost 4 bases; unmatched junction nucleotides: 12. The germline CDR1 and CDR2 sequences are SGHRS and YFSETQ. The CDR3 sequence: CASSQIPGLVRETQYF. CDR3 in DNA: TGCGCCAGCAGCCAAATCCCGGGACTAGTGAGAGAGACCCAGTACTTC. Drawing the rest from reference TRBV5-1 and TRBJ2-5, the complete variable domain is KAGVTQTPRYLIKTRGQQVTLSCSPISGHRSVSWYQQTPGQGLQFLFEYFSETQRNKGNFPGRFSGRQFSNSRSEMNVSTLELGDSALYLCASSQIPGLVRETQYFGPGTRLLVL.

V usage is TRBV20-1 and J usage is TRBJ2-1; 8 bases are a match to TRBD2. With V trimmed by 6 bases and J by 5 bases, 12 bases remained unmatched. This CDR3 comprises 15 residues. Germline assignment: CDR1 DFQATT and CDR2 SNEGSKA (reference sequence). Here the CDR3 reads CSAPVLAVVHNEQFF. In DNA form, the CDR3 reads TGCAGTGCGCCGGTACTAGCGGTGGTCCACAATGAGCAGTTCTTC.

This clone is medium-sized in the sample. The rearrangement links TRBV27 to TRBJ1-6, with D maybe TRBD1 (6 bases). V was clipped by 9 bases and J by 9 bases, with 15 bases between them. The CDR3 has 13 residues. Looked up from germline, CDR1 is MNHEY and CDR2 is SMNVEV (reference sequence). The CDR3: CASSTDSTSPLHF. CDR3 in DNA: TGTGCCAGTTCGACGGACAGCACTTCACCCCTCCACTTT.

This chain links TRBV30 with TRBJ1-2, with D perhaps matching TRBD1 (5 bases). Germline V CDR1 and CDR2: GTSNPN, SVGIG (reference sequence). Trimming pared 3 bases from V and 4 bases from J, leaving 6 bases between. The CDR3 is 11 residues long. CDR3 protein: CAWRGTYGYTF. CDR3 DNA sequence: TGTGCCTGGAGAGGGACCTATGGCTACACCTTC.

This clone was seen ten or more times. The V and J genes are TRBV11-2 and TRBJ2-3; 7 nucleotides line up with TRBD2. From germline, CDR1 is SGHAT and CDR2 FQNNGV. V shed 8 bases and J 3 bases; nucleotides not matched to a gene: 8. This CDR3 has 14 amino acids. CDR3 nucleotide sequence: TGTGCCAGCGGGGTAGAAGCGGGGACAGATACGCAGTATTTT. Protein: CASGVEAGTDTQYF.

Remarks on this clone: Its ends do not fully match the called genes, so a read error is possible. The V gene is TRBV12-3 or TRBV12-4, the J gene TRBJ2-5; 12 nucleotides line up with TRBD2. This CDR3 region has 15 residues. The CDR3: CASSPGLAGRETHYF. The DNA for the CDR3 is TGTGCCAGCAGTCCAGGACTAGCGGGGCGAGAGACCCATTATTTC.

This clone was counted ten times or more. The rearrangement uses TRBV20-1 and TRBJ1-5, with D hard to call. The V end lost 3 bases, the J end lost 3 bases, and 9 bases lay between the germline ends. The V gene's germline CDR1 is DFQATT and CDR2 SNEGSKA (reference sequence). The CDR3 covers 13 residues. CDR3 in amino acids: CSASQSYNQPQHF. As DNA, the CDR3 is TGCAGTGCTAGTCAGAGTTACAATCAGCCCCAGCATTTT.

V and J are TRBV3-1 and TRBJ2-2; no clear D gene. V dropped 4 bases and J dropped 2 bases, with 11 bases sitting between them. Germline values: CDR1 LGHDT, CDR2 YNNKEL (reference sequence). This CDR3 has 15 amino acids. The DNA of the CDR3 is TGTGCCAGCAGCCCGCCCCGGTCCAACACCGGGGAGCTGTTTTTT. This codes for CASSPPRSNTGELFF.

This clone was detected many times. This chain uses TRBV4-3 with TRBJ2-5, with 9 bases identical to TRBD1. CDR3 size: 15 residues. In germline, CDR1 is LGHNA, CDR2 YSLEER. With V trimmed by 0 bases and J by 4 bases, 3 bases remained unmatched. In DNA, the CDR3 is TGCGCCAGCAGCCAAGATAGGGGACAGGGAGAGACCCAGTACTTC. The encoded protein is CASSQDRGQGETQYF.